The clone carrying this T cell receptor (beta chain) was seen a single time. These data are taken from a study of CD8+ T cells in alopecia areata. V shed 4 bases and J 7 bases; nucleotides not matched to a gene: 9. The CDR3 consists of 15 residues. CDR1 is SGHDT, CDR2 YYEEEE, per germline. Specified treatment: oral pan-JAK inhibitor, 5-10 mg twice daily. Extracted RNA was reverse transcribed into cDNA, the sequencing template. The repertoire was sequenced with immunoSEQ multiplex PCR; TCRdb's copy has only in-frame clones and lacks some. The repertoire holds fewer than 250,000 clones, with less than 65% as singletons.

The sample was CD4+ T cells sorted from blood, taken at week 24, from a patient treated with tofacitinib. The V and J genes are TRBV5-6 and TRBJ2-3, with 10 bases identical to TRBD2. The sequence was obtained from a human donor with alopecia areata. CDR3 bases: TGTGCCAGCAGCAAAGCGGGGGGGCCTCTGAATACGCAGTATTTT. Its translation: CASSKAGGPLNTQYF.